This TCR beta chain was sequenced during a study of blood T cell repertoires in COVID-19. Authors' methods: Quantification of nucleated cells was approximated via reference gene primer amplification. Data came from immunoSEQ multiplex PCR; TCRdb stores just in-frame clones and leaves some out. The V and J calls and clone size are taken from that table; D and trimming were inferred from the DNA. Seen here are tens of thousands of clones, about 88% observed once, and the top ten hold roughly an eighth. The receptor comes from a human donor with active COVID-19. The donor label of this sample is uncertain. Sequenced input: peripheral blood.

This CDR3 is CASSLSQESQHF. In DNA, the CDR3 is TGTGCCAGCAGTTTGTCACAGGAGTCCCAGCATTTT. J is TRBJ1-5 and V is TRBV12-3 or TRBV12-4; D is perhaps TRBD1 (5 bases). The CDR3 is made up of 12 amino acids. The V end was cut by 3 bases, the J end by 11 bases, with 11 bases between.